These T cell receptor beta chains were read from a single sample in a study of T cell responses to AZD1222 COVID-19 vaccine. The table came from immunoSEQ multiplex PCR; TCRdb's copy has only in-frame clones and leaves some out. The sample holds 150,000 or so clones; about 91% are singletons and the top ten take about 1.3%. This material consisted of peripheral blood, taken on day 0 of AZD1222 vaccination. These receptors were obtained from an adult in good health. Both conserved end residues are part of each CDR3. D genes are given only for firm matches. Only part of the rows carry a size: once, few, many, or a class if the clone is expanded.

>TRBV6-1|-|TRBJ2-7|-
CASSDRQKFSYEQYF
TGTGCCAGCAGTGATAGACAGAAATTCTCCTACGAGCAGTACTTC
>TRBV28|-|TRBJ1-5|-
CAIGGPYSNQPQHF
TGTGCCATCGGCGGGCCATATAGCAATCAGCCCCAGCATTTT
>TRBV9|TRBD1|TRBJ1-5|once
CASSVGRQGDQPQHF
TGTGCCAGCAGCGTAGGGCGACAGGGGGATCAGCCCCAGCATTTT
>TRBV5-1|-|TRBJ2-2|-
CASRDLKNTGELFF
TGCGCCAGCAGAGATCTAAAAAACACCGGGGAGCTGTTTTTT
>TRBV6-2/TRBV6-3|-|TRBJ2-7|-
CASSYGHPYEQYF
TGTGCCAGCAGTTATGGGCACCCCTACGAGCAGTACTTC
>TRBV7-9|-|TRBJ2-1|-
CASSLGVSSYNEQFF
TGTGCCAGCAGCTTGGGGGTAAGCTCCTACAATGAGCAGTTCTTC
>TRBV24-1|-|TRBJ1-5|-
CATSDRGHQPQHF
TGTGCCACCAGTGATCGAGGACATCAGCCCCAGCATTTT
>TRBV6-1|-|TRBJ1-1|-
CASSEGWNTEAFF
TGTGCCAGCAGTGAAGGGTGGAACACTGAAGCTTTCTTT
>TRBV7-9|-|TRBJ1-4|-
CASSSKQGVNEKLFF
TGTGCCAGCAGCTCTAAACAGGGAGTTAATGAAAAACTGTTTTTT
>TRBV6-6|-|TRBJ1-6|-
CASPREVGSPLHF
TGTGCCAGCCCAAGGGAGGTGGGATCACCCCTCCACTTT
>TRBV27|TRBD2|TRBJ2-7|few
CASSHGTRYEQYF
TGTGCCAGCAGCCACGGGACTAGATACGAGCAGTACTTC
>TRBV5-4|-|TRBJ2-7|-
CASSLAGGAKYYEQYF
TGTGCCAGCAGCTTGGCGGGCGGGGCGAAATACTACGAGCAGTACTTC
>TRBV24-1|-|TRBJ1-2|-
CATSVGPDYGYTF
TGTGCCACCAGTGTGGGGCCAGACTATGGCTACACCTTC
>TRBV12-5|-|TRBJ1-1|once
CASGLDRAGAFF
TGTGCTAGTGGTTTGGACCGGGCTGGGGCTTTCTTT
>TRBV10-3|TRBD1|TRBJ1-3|-
CATRDRTSGNTIYF
TGTGCCACCCGGGACAGGACCTCTGGAAACACCATATATTTT
>TRBV11-3|TRBD1|TRBJ2-7|-
CASTPGTGTYEQYF
TGTGCCAGCACCCCAGGGACAGGGACCTACGAGCAGTACTTC
>TRBV19|-|TRBJ1-1|-
CASSLPAEGGWNTEAFF
TGTGCCAGTAGTCTCCCGGCGGAGGGAGGTTGGAACACTGAAGCTTTCTTT
>TRBV12-3/TRBV12-4|-|TRBJ1-5|-
CASSLLSNQPQHF
TGTGCCAGCAGCTTGTTAAGCAATCAGCCCCAGCATTTT
>TRBV5-6|-|TRBJ2-6|-
CASSLMYSLISGANVLTF
TGTGCCAGCAGCTTGATGTACAGCCTCATCTCTGGGGCCAACGTCCTGACTTTC
>TRBV6-5|-|TRBJ1-2|-
CASSYSGGGGNYGYTF
TGTGCCAGCAGTTACTCGGGCGGAGGAGGAAACTATGGCTACACCTTC
>TRBV19|TRBD1|TRBJ1-1|few
CASSPRGPGGNTEAFF
TGTGCCAGTAGTCCGAGGGGGCCCGGCGGGAACACTGAAGCTTTCTTT
>TRBV6-2/TRBV6-3|-|TRBJ1-2|-
CASRQNFPGTPYGYTF
TGTGCCAGCCGCCAGAATTTCCCCGGGACACCCTATGGCTACACCTTC
>TRBV27|-|TRBJ1-5|-
CASSFTRSTVLGPQHF
TGTGCCAGCAGTTTCACAAGATCGACAGTCCTGGGGCCCCAGCATTTT
>TRBV5-1|-|TRBJ1-1|-
CASSPGGPNTEAFF
TGCGCCAGCAGCCCGGGGGGACCAAACACTGAAGCTTTCTTT
>TRBV10-1|TRBD1|TRBJ1-6|once
CASSGDRSYNSPLHF
TGCGCCAGCAGTGGGGACAGATCCTATAATTCACCCCTCCACTTT
>TRBV6-5|-|TRBJ1-2|-
CASGTYGYTF
TGTGCCAGCGGAACCTATGGCTACACCTTC
>TRBV12-3/TRBV12-4|-|TRBJ1-1|-
CASSLGGVTEAFF
TGTGCCAGCAGTTTAGGCGGGGTCACTGAAGCTTTCTTT
>TRBV7-9|-|TRBJ1-4|-
CASSFYREEKLFF
TGTGCCAGCAGCTTCTACAGGGAGGAAAAACTGTTTTTT
>TRBV7-2|-|TRBJ1-1|-
CASSLGRMNTEAFF
TGTGCCAGCAGCTTGGGCCGGATGAACACTGAAGCTTTCTTT
>TRBV30|TRBD1|TRBJ2-2|-
CAWSGPGQGLTGELFF
TGTGCCTGGAGTGGCCCGGGACAGGGGTTAACCGGGGAGCTGTTTTTT
>TRBV23-1|-|TRBJ1-5|-
CASSQPEGQQGRSNQPQHF
TGCGCCAGCAGTCAACCCGAGGGCCAACAGGGCCGAAGCAATCAGCCCCAGCATTTT
>TRBV12-3/TRBV12-4|TRBD1|TRBJ1-2|-
CASSPTGGLGYTF
TGTGCCAGCAGTCCGACAGGGGGCCTGGGCTACACCTTC
>TRBV7-9|-|TRBJ1-1|-
CASSVESLLEAFF
TGTGCCAGCAGCGTCGAGAGCCTTCTTGAAGCTTTCTTT
>TRBV15|-|TRBJ2-7|-
CATSSQSYEQYF
TGTGCCACCAGCAGCCAAAGCTACGAGCAGTACTTC
>TRBV27|TRBD1|TRBJ1-6|-
CASRGGTGGESPLHF
TGTGCCAGCAGAGGGGGGACAGGAGGTGAATCACCCCTCCACTTT
>TRBV25-1|-|TRBJ2-3|few
CASSEEGFMGTDTQYF
TGTGCCAGCAGTGAAGAGGGCTTCATGGGGACAGATACGCAGTATTTT
>TRBV29-1|TRBD2|TRBJ2-1|-
CSLGTSRHNEQFF
TGCAGTCTGGGGACTAGCAGGCACAATGAGCAGTTCTTC
>TRBV5-8|-|TRBJ1-4|-
CASSLTYGVEKLFF
TGTGCCAGCAGCTTGACGTATGGGGTGGAAAAACTGTTTTTT
>TRBV11-2|TRBD2|TRBJ2-1|-
CASTHTASGSLFSYNEQFF
TGTGCCAGCACCCACACAGCTAGCGGGAGCCTCTTCTCCTACAATGAGCAGTTCTTC
>TRBV4-3|-|TRBJ2-2|-
CASSQVQSTGELFF
TGCGCCAGCAGCCAAGTCCAGAGCACCGGGGAGCTGTTTTTT
>TRBV14|-|TRBJ1-2|-
CASSQDLSRYGYTF
TGTGCCAGCAGCCAAGATCTGTCACGGTATGGCTACACCTTC